This TCR beta chain stems from a study of blood T cell repertoires in COVID-19. Study as a whole: From T cells, B-cell-depleted T cells, or PBMCs came the material, which was cDNA or gDNA.

TCRdb's table, derived via immunoSEQ multiplex PCR, lists solely in-frame clones and lacks some. The repertoire holds 65,000 to 95,000 clones, 78% seen once, with 15% to 20% in the top ten. Sequencing used peripheral blood. The source of this sequence is a human donor in a cohort sampled during active COVID-19.

In nucleotides, the CDR3 is TGCGCCAGCAGCTTGGCCCCAGCGGGGGGCCACACAGATACGCAGTATTTT. Amino acid sequence: CASSLAPAGGHTDTQYF. The genes are TRBV5-1 and TRBJ2-3; TRBD2 matches at 9 bases. Germline assignment: CDR1 SGHRS and CDR2 YFSETQ. V was pared by 0 bases and J by 2 bases, with 7 bases of the junction left unmatched. CDR3 length equals 17 residues. The full variable domain, rest sourced from reference TRBV5-1 and TRBJ2-3, is KAGVTQTPRYLIKTRGQQVTLSCSPISGHRSVSWYQQTPGQGLQFLFEYFSETQRNKGNFPGRFSGRQFSNSRSEMNVSTLELGDSALYLCASSLAPAGGHTDTQYFGPGTRLTVL.